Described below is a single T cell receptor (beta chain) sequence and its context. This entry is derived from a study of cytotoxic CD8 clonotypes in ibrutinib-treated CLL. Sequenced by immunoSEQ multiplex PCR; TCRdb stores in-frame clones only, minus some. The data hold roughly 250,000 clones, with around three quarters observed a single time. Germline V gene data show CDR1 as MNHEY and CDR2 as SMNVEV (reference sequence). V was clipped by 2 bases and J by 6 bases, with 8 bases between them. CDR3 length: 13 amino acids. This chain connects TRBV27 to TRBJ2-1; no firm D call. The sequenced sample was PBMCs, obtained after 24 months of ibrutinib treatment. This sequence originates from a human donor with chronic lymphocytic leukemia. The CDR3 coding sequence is TGTGCCAGCAGTTTAAGAGCTTTCAATGAGCAGTTCTTC. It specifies CASSLRAFNEQFF.